This is a list of T cell receptor beta chains from one sample in a study of metastatic and nonmetastatic thyroid tumors. TCRdb re-processed the PCR reads through MiXCR. Of fewer than 25,000 clones listed, about a sixth are singletons. The sequencing input was blood. These receptors were taken from a male donor with papillary thyroid cancer or a benign thyroid nodule (not recorded which). Some clones in this sample may be carry-over from other donors' samples. CDR3s include the opening cysteine and the closing phenylalanine or tryptophan. A D gene is named only where the DNA matches it firmly. The size of a clone is reported for some rows only, either as once, few or many, or as a class for expanded clones.

15	TRBV11-3	TRBJ2-3	NA	many	CASSLDWGNGLAEYF	TGTGCCAGCAGCTTAGATTGGGGGAATGGTCTCGCGGAGTATTTT
14	TRBV6-1	TRBJ2-3	TRBD2	many	CASSVIGRADTQYF	TGTGCCAGCAGTGTAATCGGGAGGGCGGATACGCAGTATTTT
15	TRBV5-4	TRBJ2-7	TRBD1	many	CASTASGQGFHEQYF	TGTGCCAGCACAGCGTCGGGACAGGGATTTCACGAGCAGTACTTC
14	TRBV18	TRBJ1-2	TRBD1	medium-sized	CASSTRQGLYGYTF	TGTGCCAGCTCAACCCGACAGGGCCTCTATGGCTACACCTTC
12	TRBV7-2	TRBJ2-1	NA	NA	CASSFFYNEQFF	TGTGCCAGCAGCTTCTTCTACAATGAGCAGTTCTTC
13	TRBV27	TRBJ2-5	TRBD2	once	CATASGRSETQYF	TGTGCCACAGCTAGCGGGCGTTCAGAGACCCAGTACTTC
13	TRBV6-6	TRBJ1-2	NA	few	CASSYTALYGYTF	TGTGCCAGCAGTTACACAGCCCTTTATGGCTACACCTTC
16	TRBV6-1	TRBJ2-5	NA	NA	CASSEWNQWRGETQYF	TGCGCCAGCAGTGAATGGAATCAGTGGAGGGGGGAGACCCAGTACTTC
15	TRBV11-3	TRBJ2-7	TRBD1	many	CASSHPGTGYYEQYF	TGTGCCAGCAGCCACCCCGGGACAGGGTACTACGAGCAGTACTTC
15	TRBV6-1	TRBJ2-7	TRBD2	medium-sized	CASSEGGGVPYEQYF	TGTGCCAGCAGTGAAGGCGGGGGGGTTCCCTACGAGCAGTACTTC
18	TRBV5-6	TRBJ1-1	TRBD1	NA	CASSLVGTGEFMNTEAFF	TGTGCCAGCAGCTTGGTTGGGACAGGGGAATTCATGAACACTGAAGCTTTCTTT
13	TRBV20-1	TRBJ2-3	NA	many	CSARDRPTGTQYF	TGCAGTGCTAGAGATCGCCCCACCGGGACGCAGTATTTT
16	TRBV9	TRBJ2-5	TRBD1	NA	CASSPPAAGGVETQYF	TGTGCCAGCAGCCCTCCCGCGGCAGGGGGAGTGGAGACCCAGTACTTC
15	TRBV6-1	TRBJ2-7	TRBD2	medium-sized	CASSEELAGSYEQYF	TGTGCCAGCAGTGAAGAACTAGCGGGATCCTACGAGCAGTACTTC
13	TRBV27	TRBJ2-7	NA	few	CASSLTPLREQYF	TGTGCCAGCAGTTTGACCCCCCTTCGCGAGCAGTACTTC
14	TRBV11-2	TRBJ2-7	NA	many	CASSLQGVLNEQYF	TGTGCCAGCAGCTTACAGGGTGTTCTCAACGAGCAGTACTTC
14	TRBV19	TRBJ2-7	NA	medium-sized	CASSLVGQTYEQYF	TGTGCCAGTAGTTTAGTTGGACAGACCTACGAGCAGTACTTC
12	TRBV3-1	TRBJ1-3	NA	many	CASSQASETIYF	TGTGCCAGCAGCCAAGCTTCGGAGACCATATATTTT
14	TRBV9	TRBJ2-5	NA	many	CASSGGGVTETQYF	TGTGCCAGCAGCGGTGGCGGGGTCACAGAGACCCAGTACTTC
13	TRBV11-3	TRBJ2-4	NA	many	CASSSGLGGIQYF	TGTGCCAGCAGCTCAGGGTTGGGGGGCATTCAGTACTTC
14	TRBV6-1	TRBJ2-7	TRBD1	few	CASGMEGGAGEQYF	TGTGCCAGCGGGATGGAAGGGGGCGCGGGCGAGCAGTACTTC
13	TRBV7-9	TRBJ2-7	NA	many	CASSFSRSYEQYF	TGTGCCAGCAGCTTTAGTCGGTCCTACGAGCAGTACTTC
15	TRBV19	TRBJ2-7	NA	medium-sized	CASSPIGEGTYEQYF	TGTGCCAGTAGCCCCATCGGTGAGGGGACCTACGAGCAGTACTTC
13	TRBV2	TRBJ1-5	TRBD1	many	CASRDRKNQPQHF	TGTGCCAGCAGGGACAGGAAAAATCAGCCCCAGCATTTT
13	TRBV7-9	TRBJ1-1	NA	many	CASSIDANTEAFF	TGTGCCAGCAGCATCGACGCGAACACTGAAGCTTTCTTT
15	TRBV27	TRBJ2-7	NA	NA	CASKRSGTSPLEQYF	TGTGCCAGCAAGAGGAGTGGGACATCCCCCCTCGAGCAGTACTTC
15	TRBV28	TRBJ1-5	NA	many	CASSLGPAFNQPQHF	TGTGCCAGCAGTCTAGGTCCTGCTTTCAATCAGCCCCAGCATTTT
14	TRBV7-3	TRBJ2-4	NA	few	CASSSSGQGNIQYF	TGTGCCAGCAGCTCCTCCGGACAAGGGAACATTCAGTACTTC
14	TRBV9	TRBJ1-3	NA	NA	CASIPSGAGNTIYF	TGTGCTAGCATCCCCTCGGGGGCTGGAAACACCATATATTTT
13	TRBV16	TRBJ2-7	NA	many	CASSPDPGHEEYF	TGTGCCAGCAGCCCGGACCCGGGACATGAGGAGTACTTC
17	TRBV5-1	TRBJ2-3	TRBD2	many	CASSPGLAGGGGDTQYF	TGCGCCAGCAGCCCCGGACTAGCGGGGGGCGGCGGAGATACGCAGTATTTT
13	TRBV5-1	TRBJ1-5	NA	many	CASRRPRNQPQHF	TGCGCCAGCAGAAGACCGCGCAATCAGCCCCAGCATTTT
17	TRBV10-3	TRBJ2-3	TRBD2	many	CAIRENSGDFAINTQYF	TGTGCCATAAGGGAGAATAGCGGGGACTTCGCAATAAATACGCAGTATTTT
14	TRBV2	TRBJ1-1	TRBD1	many	CASSGTGSGTEAFF	TGTGCCAGCAGTGGGACAGGAAGTGGGACTGAAGCTTTCTTT